This T cell receptor (beta chain) was identified in a study of T cell responses to AZD1222 COVID-19 vaccine. V gave up 2 bases and J gave up 3 bases; unmatched junction bases: 4. In germline, CDR1 is KGHDR, CDR2 SFDVKD. The CDR3 contains 15 residues. Clones were read by immunoSEQ multiplex PCR, and TCRdb kept only the in-frame ones, dropping some. There are 130,000 to 150,000 clones in the sample; about 90% occur only once, and under 2% lies in the top ten. J is TRBJ2-5 and V is TRBV24-1, with 8 bases identical to TRBD1. This specimen consisted of peripheral blood, obtained on day 0 of AZD1222 vaccination. The receptor was isolated from an adult in good health. CDR3 loop: CATSDSGQAEETQYF. The CDR3 coding sequence is TGTGCCACCAGTGATTCGGGACAGGCCGAAGAGACCCAGTACTTC.